Listed here are 24 T cell receptor beta chains from one sample, sequenced in a study of identical twins. TCRdb re-derived calls from the 5' RACE reads in MiXCR, one entry per CDR3 protein. There are 700,000 or so distinct CDR3 sequences in the sample; 8.6% occur only once, and 0.75% to 1% lies in the top ten. These data also formed part of another study, on yellow fever vaccine responses in identical twins.

Material: PBMCs. These receptors came from a woman younger than 30 in good health.

The table lists this clonotype with a few counts. This chain connects TRBV3-1 to TRBJ2-7, with TRBD2 matching over 11 bases. CDR3 length: 16 residues. V was clipped by 0 bases and J by 4 bases; unmatched bases: 5. The V gene's germline CDR1 is LGHDT and CDR2 YNNKEL (reference sequence). Written as DNA, the CDR3 is TGTGCCAGCAGCCAAGATGTGGCTAGCGGGGGGTACGAGCAGTACTTC. This sequence encodes CASSQDVASGGYEQYF.

This clonotype was detected only a few times. The gene calls are TRBV24-1 and TRBJ2-5, with D possibly being TRBD1 (5 bases). Looked up from germline, CDR1 is KGHDR and CDR2 is SFDVKD. Trimming cost V 9 bases and J 2 bases, with 12 bases left between them. CDR3 length equals 13 residues. As DNA, the CDR3 is TGTGCCACCTCCAGGACAATGCAAGAGACCCAGTACTTC. This translates into CATSRTMQETQYF.

This clonotype was observed at least ten times. This chain joins TRBV2 and TRBJ2-3; weak D call: TRBD1 (7 bases). This CDR3 comprises 14 residues. The ends were cut back, 4 bases at V and 4 bases at J, with 12 bases in the middle. Looked up from germline, CDR1 is SNHLY and CDR2 is FYNNEI. As DNA, the CDR3 is TGTGCCAGCAGTGTTGGCAGGGGGGCAGATACGCAGTATTTT. Residues: CASSVGRGADTQYF.

J is TRBJ2-1 and V is TRBV7-3, with D possibly TRBD2 on 5 matching bases. This CDR3 has 15 amino acids. Trimming stripped 1 base from V and 7 bases from J, with 14 bases between. Germline V gene sequence: CDR1 SGHTA, CDR2 FQGTGA. The CDR3: CASSLIPEGMNEQFF. DNA of the CDR3: TGTGCCAGCAGCTTAATACCAGAGGGCATGAATGAGCAGTTCTTC.

J is TRBJ2-1 and V is TRBV12-3 or TRBV12-4; 8 nucleotides line up with TRBD2. The ends lost 4 bases at V and 7 bases at J; junction bases unmatched: 12. The CDR3 extends over 16 amino acids. CDR3 sequence: CASSSSSGSFVNEQFF. CDR3 coding DNA: TGTGCCAGCAGTTCATCGAGCGGGAGTTTTGTAAATGAGCAGTTCTTC.

There are a few counts of this clonotype. The V call is TRBV7-9, the J call TRBJ2-1, with 9 positions matching TRBD2. The ends lost 1 base at V and 8 bases at J; junction bases unmatched: 9. Germline loops: CDR1 SEHNR, CDR2 FQNEAQ (reference sequence). The CDR3 contains 16 residues. The CDR3 is CASSLGLAGGLYEQFF. The DNA for the CDR3 is TGTGCCAGCAGCTTAGGTCTCGCGGGGGGGCTTTATGAGCAGTTCTTC.

This chain uses TRBV6-2 or TRBV6-3 with TRBJ2-3; D is perhaps TRBD2 (6 bases). This CDR3 is 13 amino acids long. V was cut by 8 bases and J by 3 bases, with 12 bases left in between. The V gene's germline CDR1 is MNHEY and CDR2 SVGEGT. Here the CDR3 reads CASRASATDTQYF. The CDR3 DNA is TGTGCCAGCCGGGCTAGCGCGACAGATACGCAGTATTTT.

The V call is TRBV20-1, the J call TRBJ2-1; 7 positions match TRBD1. The CDR3 sequence is 13 residues long. The junction had 4 bases not matched to a gene; V was cut back by 0 bases and J by 8 bases. The germline V gene has CDR1 DFQATT and CDR2 SNEGSKA (reference sequence). The CDR3 coding sequence is TGCAGTGCTAGAGATAGGGGGCTCGATGAGCAGTTCTTC. Residues: CSARDRGLDEQFF.

To note about this clonotype: Mismatch with germline at one junction end may stem from a read error. The gene calls are TRBV7-7 and TRBJ2-1; 10 nucleotides match TRBD1. Germline loops: CDR1 SSHAT, CDR2 FNYEAQ (reference sequence). This CDR3 comprises 15 residues. Here the CDR3 DNA reads TGTGCTAGCAGCAGAAATGAAGGACAGGGGGATGAGCAGTTCTTC. Its translation is CASSRNEGQGDEQFF.

This chain uses TRBV12-3 or TRBV12-4 with TRBJ2-7, with D possibly TRBD1 on 5 matching bases. The CDR3 runs 16 residues. V gave up 6 bases and J gave up 2 bases, with 20 bases separating them. The CDR3: CASSLRAAGSTYEQYF. As DNA, the CDR3 is TGTGCCAGCAGCCTCCGTGCGGCAGGGTCGACCTACGAGCAGTACTTC.

This clonotype has a handful of counts. The genes are TRBV27 and TRBJ2-1; D is perhaps TRBD1 or TRBD2 (7 bases each). The V gene's germline CDR1 is MNHEY and CDR2 SMNVEV (reference sequence). The CDR3 totals 17 residues. The ends were cut back, 4 bases at V and 0 bases at J, with 16 bases in the middle. The CDR3 nucleotides read TGTGCCAGCAGTTACCAGGGGGGGAGAAACTCCTACAATGAGCAGTTCTTC. Protein: CASSYQGGRNSYNEQFF.

The chain joins TRBV5-1 to TRBJ2-5, with D perhaps TRBD1 or TRBD2 (6 bases each). V was shortened by 6 bases and J by 2 bases, with 17 bases between the two germline ends. The V gene's germline CDR1 is SGHRS and CDR2 YFSETQ. This CDR3 spans 15 amino acids. CDR3 loop: CASNFQGGPQETQYF. CDR3 nucleotides: TGCGCCAGCAATTTCCAAGGGGGGCCACAAGAGACCCAGTACTTC.

As to this clonotype: A much larger clonotype is one base distant, so this may be a read error. The chain has TRBV12-3 or TRBV12-4 and TRBJ2-3; 11 bases fit TRBD1. The J segment lost 5 bases and the V segment lost 4 bases, leaving 5 bases of the junction unmatched. The CDR3 consists of 15 residues. CDR3 sequence: CASSSSGTGGDTQYF. In DNA, the CDR3 is TGTGCCAGCAGTTCCTCCGGGACAGGGGGAGATACGCAGTATTTT.

This clonotype has just a few counts. CDR3 sequence: CASSPLFDWQETQYF. The DNA for the CDR3 is TGTGCCAGCAGTCCTCTCTTCGACTGGCAAGAGACCCAGTACTTC. This chain joins TRBV28 and TRBJ2-5; D call uncertain. Deletions cut 5 bases from V and 2 bases from J, with 15 bases between. CDR3 length: 15 amino acids. Per the germline V gene, CDR1 is MDHEN and CDR2 is SYDVKM.

In this sample, this clonotype turned up a few times. This chain joins TRBV20-1 and TRBJ1-1; D is ambiguous. Trimming shortened V by 5 bases and J by 3 bases, and 16 bases separated the two germline ends. The CDR3 spans 14 residues. The germline V gene has CDR1 DFQATT and CDR2 SNEGSKA (reference sequence). The CDR3 spells CSAPPQTLDTEAFF. In DNA form, the CDR3 reads TGCAGTGCTCCTCCCCAGACGTTGGACACTGAAGCTTTCTTT.

The rearrangement joins TRBV7-9 to TRBJ2-4; 12 bases are a match to TRBD1. Per germline, CDR1 SEHNR and CDR2 FQNEAQ (reference sequence). The ends lost 5 bases at V and 8 bases at J; junction bases unmatched: 10. CDR3 length equals 16 residues. The CDR3 DNA reads TGTGCCAGCAGCCAGGGACAGGGGGCGCGAGGAGACATTCAGTACTTC. This translates into CASSQGQGARGDIQYF.

Note on this clonotype: An end of the junction does not agree with germline; a read error may underlie this. The chain is built from TRBV10-2 and TRBJ2-7; possibly TRBD1 or TRBD2 for D (5 bases each). CDR1 and CDR2 (germline): WSHSY, SAAADI. The CDR3 spans 14 residues. The CDR3 reads CASSDYQGPYKQYF. CDR3 nucleotides: TGCGCCAGCAGTGACTACCAGGGACCCTACAAGCAGTACTTC.

This clonotype appeared a few times. The V gene is TRBV29-1, the J gene TRBJ2-3, with a tentative D call TRBD1 (6 bases). The CDR3 sequence is 12 residues long. Per the germline V gene, CDR1 is SQVTM and CDR2 is ANQGSEA. In DNA, the CDR3 is TGCAGGGGGGCCCCGGTCGCAGATACGCAGTATTTT. This encodes CRGAPVADTQYF.

This clonotype was seen many times. The rearrangement links TRBV5-1 to TRBJ2-3; 12 nucleotides match TRBD2. V shed 4 bases and J 5 bases; nucleotides not matched to a gene: 11. The CDR3 is 17 residues long. CDR1 and CDR2 (germline): SGHRS, YFSETQ. The CDR3 protein is CASSPALAGGPGDTQYF. Here the CDR3 DNA reads TGCGCCAGCAGCCCGGCCCTAGCGGGGGGGCCCGGAGATACGCAGTATTTT. Drawing the rest from reference TRBV5-1 and TRBJ2-3, the complete variable domain is KAGVTQTPRYLIKTRGQQVTLSCSPISGHRSVSWYQQTPGQGLQFLFEYFSETQRNKGNFPGRFSGRQFSNSRSEMNVSTLELGDSALYLCASSPALAGGPGDTQYFGPGTRLTVL.

In this sample, this clonotype turned up many times. This rearrangement joins TRBV29-1 to TRBJ1-2; 7 bases align to TRBD1. J lost 6 bases, V lost 3 bases, and 4 bases had no gene match. Per the germline V gene, CDR1 is SQVTM and CDR2 is ANQGSEA. The CDR3 runs to 12 residues. The CDR3 coding sequence is TGCAGCGTTGACGGGGACAGAAATGGCTACACCTTC. Protein product: CSVDGDRNGYTF.

In its sample, this clonotype was seen many times. This rearrangement joins TRBV18 to TRBJ2-3; TRBD2 agrees at 10 bases. The CDR3 totals 17 residues. V trimming: 1 base; J trimming: 0 bases; junction bases outside the gene matches: 4. The germline CDR1 and CDR2 sequences are KGHSH and LQKENI. For the CDR3, the DNA is TGTGCCAGCTCACCACTGGAACTAGCGGGAAGCACAGATACGCAGTATTTT. This translates into CASSPLELAGSTDTQYF.

The sample holds a few counts of this clonotype. The chain uses TRBV20-1 and TRBJ2-3, with 12 bases that match TRBD2. The trim removed 3 bases at V and 0 bases at J, leaving 7 bases unmatched. The CDR3 has 17 amino acids. The germline V gene encodes CDR1 DFQATT and CDR2 SNEGSKA (reference sequence). The DNA for the CDR3 is TGCAGTGCTAGCTCTCTGACTAGCGGGGGAAGCACAGATACGCAGTATTTT. This encodes CSASSLTSGGSTDTQYF.

This clonotype was counted at least ten times. The gene calls are TRBV27 and TRBJ2-1; D might be TRBD2 (7 bases). Deletions cut 1 base from V and 7 bases from J, with 11 bases between. Germline loops: CDR1 MNHEY, CDR2 SMNVEV (reference sequence). The CDR3 contains 14 residues. The CDR3 DNA follows: TGTGCCAGCAGTTTATGGGGGAGGGGGAATGAGCAGTTCTTC. This sequence encodes CASSLWGRGNEQFF.

Ten or more counts support this clonotype. The gene calls are TRBV10-2 and TRBJ2-7; no reliable D call. This CDR3 spans 13 amino acids. Germline V gene lookup returns CDR1 WSHSY and CDR2 SAAADI. Trimming shortened V by 3 bases and J by 2 bases, and 8 bases separated the two germline ends. The DNA of the CDR3 is TGCGCCAGCAGTGAATTGCCTCCCTACGAGCAGTACTTC. Amino acids: CASSELPPYEQYF.